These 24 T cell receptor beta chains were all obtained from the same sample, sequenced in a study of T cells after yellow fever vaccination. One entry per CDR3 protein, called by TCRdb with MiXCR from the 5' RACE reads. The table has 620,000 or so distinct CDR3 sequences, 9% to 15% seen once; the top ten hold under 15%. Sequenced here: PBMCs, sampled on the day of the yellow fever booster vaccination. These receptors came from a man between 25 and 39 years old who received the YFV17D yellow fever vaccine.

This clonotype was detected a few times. The CDR3: CASSQDRSAGKLFF. Here the CDR3 DNA reads TGTGCCAGCAGTCAAGACAGGTCCGCGGGGAAACTGTTTTTT. V gene TRBV12-3 or TRBV12-4 combines with J gene TRBJ1-4; a weak D match, TRBD1 (6 bases). The CDR3 runs to 14 residues. Deletions cut 5 bases from V and 11 bases from J, with 18 bases between.

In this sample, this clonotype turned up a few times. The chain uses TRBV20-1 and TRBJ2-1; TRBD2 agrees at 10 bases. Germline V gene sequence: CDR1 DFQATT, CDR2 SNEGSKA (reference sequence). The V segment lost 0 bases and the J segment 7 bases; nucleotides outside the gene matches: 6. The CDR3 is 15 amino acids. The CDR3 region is CSARDLAGVRNEQFF. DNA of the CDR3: TGCAGTGCTAGAGATCTAGCGGGAGTAAGGAATGAGCAGTTCTTC.

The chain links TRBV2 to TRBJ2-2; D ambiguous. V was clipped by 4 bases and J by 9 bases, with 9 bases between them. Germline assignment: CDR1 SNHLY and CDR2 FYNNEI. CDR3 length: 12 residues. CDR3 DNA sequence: TGTGCCAGCAGTGTCATAGGAAGGGAGCTGTTTTTT. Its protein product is CASSVIGRELFF.

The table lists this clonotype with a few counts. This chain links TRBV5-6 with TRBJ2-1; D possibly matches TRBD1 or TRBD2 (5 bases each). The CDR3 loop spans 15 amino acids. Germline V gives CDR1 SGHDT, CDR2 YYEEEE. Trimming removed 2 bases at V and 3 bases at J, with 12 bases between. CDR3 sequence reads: CASSFRVGLYNEQFF. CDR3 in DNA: TGTGCCAGCAGCTTCAGGGTTGGACTCTACAATGAGCAGTTCTTC. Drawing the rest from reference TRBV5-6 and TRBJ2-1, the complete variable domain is DAGVTQSPTHLIKTRGQQVTLRCSPKSGHDTVSWYQQALGQGPQFIFQYYEEEERQRGNFPDRFSGHQFPNYSSELNVNALLLGDSALYLCASSFRVGLYNEQFFGPGTRLTVL.

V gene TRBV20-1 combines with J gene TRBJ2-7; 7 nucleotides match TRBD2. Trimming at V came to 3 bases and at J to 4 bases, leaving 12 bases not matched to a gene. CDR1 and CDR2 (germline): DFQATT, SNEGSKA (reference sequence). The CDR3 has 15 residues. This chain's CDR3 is CSASGASGTSYEQYF. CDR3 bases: TGCAGTGCTAGCGGTGCGAGCGGGACGTCTTACGAGCAGTACTTC.

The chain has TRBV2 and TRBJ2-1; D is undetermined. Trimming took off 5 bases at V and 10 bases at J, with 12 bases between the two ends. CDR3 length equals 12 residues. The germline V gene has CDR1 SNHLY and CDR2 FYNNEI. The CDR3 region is CASSPARYEQFF. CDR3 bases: TGTGCCAGCAGTCCAGCCCGTTACGAGCAGTTCTTC.

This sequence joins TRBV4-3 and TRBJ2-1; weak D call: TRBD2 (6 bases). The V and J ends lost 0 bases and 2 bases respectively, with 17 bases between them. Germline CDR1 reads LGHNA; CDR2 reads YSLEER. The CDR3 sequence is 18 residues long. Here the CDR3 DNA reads TGCGCCAGCAGCCAAGAACCGGGCCGGAGACTAGCCTACAATGAGCAGTTCTTC. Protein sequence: CASSQEPGRRLAYNEQFF.

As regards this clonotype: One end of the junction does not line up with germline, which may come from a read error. The CDR3 nucleotides are TGTGCCACGAGTGCGCGGGGGAACAATCAGCCCCAGCATTTT. Translating it yields CATSARGNNQPQHF. The chain has TRBV24-1 and TRBJ1-5; D perhaps matches TRBD1 (5 bases). In germline, CDR1 is KGHDR, CDR2 SFDVKD. The CDR3 contains 14 residues.

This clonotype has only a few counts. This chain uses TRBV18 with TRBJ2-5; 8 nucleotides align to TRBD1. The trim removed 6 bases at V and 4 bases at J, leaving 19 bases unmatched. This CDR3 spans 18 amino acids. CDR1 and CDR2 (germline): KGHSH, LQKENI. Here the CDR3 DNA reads TGTGCCAGCTCCCGCGCTTCCCGACAGGGGTTAGGTGGAGAGACCCAGTACTTC. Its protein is CASSRASRQGLGGETQYF.

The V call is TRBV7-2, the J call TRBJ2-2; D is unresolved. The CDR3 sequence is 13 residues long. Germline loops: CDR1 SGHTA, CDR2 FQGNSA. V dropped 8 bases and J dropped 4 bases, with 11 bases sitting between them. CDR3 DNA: TGTGCCAGCCAATCCCGCCTCACCGGGGAGCTGTTTTTT. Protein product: CASQSRLTGELFF.

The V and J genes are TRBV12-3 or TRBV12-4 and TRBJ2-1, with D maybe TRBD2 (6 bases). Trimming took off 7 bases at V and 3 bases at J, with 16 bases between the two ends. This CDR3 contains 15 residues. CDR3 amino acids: CASNMGGGLYNEQFF. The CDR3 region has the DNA TGTGCCAGCAATATGGGGGGTGGTCTCTACAATGAGCAGTTCTTC.

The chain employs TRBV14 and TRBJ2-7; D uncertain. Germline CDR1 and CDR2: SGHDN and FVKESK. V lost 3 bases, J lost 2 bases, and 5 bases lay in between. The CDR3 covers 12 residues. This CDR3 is CASSHTPYEQYF. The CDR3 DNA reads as TGTGCCAGCAGCCACACCCCCTACGAGCAGTACTTC.

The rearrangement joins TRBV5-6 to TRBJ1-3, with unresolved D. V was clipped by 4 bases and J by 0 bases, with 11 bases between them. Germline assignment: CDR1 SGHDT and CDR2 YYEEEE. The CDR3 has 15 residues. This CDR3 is CASSGTGNSGNTIYF. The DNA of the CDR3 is TGTGCCAGCAGCGGAACCGGGAACTCTGGAAACACCATATATTTT.

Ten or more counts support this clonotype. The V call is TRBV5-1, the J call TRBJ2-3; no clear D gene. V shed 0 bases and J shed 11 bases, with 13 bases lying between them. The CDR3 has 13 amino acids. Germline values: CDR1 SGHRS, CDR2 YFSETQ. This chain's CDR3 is CASSLADDWLQYF. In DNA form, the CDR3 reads TGCGCCAGCAGCTTGGCCGATGACTGGCTGCAGTATTTT.

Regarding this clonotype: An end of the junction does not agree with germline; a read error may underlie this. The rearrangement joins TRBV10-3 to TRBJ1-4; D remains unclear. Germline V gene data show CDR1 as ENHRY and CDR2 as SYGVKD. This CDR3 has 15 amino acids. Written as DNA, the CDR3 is TGTGCCATCAGCTCTAGCGGAGGGAGCGTACAAAACCTGTTTTTT. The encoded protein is CAISSSGGSVQNLFF.

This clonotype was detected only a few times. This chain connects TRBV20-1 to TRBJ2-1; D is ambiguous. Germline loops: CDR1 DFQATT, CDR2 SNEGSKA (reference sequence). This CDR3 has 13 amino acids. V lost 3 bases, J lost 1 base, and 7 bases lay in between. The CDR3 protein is CSARFVSYNEQFF. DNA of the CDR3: TGCAGTGCTAGGTTCGTGTCCTACAATGAGCAGTTCTTC.

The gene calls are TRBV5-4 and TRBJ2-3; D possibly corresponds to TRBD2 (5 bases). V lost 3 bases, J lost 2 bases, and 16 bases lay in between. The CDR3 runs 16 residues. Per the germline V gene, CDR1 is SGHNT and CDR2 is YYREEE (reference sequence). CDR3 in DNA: TGTGCCAGCAGCTCCGCCTCGCAGCGGAACACAGATACGCAGTATTTT. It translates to CASSSASQRNTDTQYF.

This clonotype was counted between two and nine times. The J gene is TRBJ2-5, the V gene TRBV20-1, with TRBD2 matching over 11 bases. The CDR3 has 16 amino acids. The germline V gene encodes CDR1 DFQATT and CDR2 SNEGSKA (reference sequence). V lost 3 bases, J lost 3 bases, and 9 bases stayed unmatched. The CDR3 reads CSASDSPGLAEETQYF. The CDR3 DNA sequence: TGCAGTGCTAGTGATTCCCCGGGACTAGCGGAAGAGACCCAGTACTTC.

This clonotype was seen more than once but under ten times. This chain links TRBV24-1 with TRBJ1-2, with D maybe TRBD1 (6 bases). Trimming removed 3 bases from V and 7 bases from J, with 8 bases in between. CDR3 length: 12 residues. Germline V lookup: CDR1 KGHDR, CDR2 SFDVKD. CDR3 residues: CATSDGGAGYTF. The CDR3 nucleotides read TGTGCCACCAGTGATGGGGGCGCTGGCTACACCTTC.

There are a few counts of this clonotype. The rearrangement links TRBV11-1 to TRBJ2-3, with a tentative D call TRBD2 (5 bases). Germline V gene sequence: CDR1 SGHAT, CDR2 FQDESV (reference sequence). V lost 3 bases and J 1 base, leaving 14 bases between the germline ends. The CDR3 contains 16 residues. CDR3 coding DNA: TGTGCCAGCAGCTTCGCGGTTGCGGGTGGCACAGATACGCAGTATTTT. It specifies CASSFAVAGGTDTQYF.

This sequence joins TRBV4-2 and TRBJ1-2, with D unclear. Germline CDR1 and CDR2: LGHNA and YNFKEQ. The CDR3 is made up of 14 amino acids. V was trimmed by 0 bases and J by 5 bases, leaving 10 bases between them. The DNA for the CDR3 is TGTGCCAGCAGCCAAGATCTCGATTCGTATGGCTACACCTTC. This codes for CASSQDLDSYGYTF.

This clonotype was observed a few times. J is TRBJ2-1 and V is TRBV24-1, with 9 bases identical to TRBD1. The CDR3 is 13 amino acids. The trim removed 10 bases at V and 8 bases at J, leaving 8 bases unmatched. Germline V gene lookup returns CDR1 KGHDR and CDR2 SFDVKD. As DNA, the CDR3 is TGTGCCACAAATGGACAGGGGTTGGATGAGCAGTTCTTC. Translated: CATNGQGLDEQFF.

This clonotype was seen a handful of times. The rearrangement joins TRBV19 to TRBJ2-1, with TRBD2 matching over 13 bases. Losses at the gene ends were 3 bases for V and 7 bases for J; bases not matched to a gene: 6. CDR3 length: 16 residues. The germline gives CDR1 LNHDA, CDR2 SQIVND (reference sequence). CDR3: CASSIRTSGRVNEQFF. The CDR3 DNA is TGTGCCAGTAGTATCCGGACTAGCGGGAGAGTGAATGAGCAGTTCTTC.

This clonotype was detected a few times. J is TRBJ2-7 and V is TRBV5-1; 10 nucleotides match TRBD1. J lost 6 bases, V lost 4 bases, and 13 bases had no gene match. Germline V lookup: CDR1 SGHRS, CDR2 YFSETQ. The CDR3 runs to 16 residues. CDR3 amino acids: CASSVPSTGQGSEQYF. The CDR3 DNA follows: TGCGCCAGCAGCGTCCCATCGACGGGACAGGGGAGCGAGCAGTACTTC.